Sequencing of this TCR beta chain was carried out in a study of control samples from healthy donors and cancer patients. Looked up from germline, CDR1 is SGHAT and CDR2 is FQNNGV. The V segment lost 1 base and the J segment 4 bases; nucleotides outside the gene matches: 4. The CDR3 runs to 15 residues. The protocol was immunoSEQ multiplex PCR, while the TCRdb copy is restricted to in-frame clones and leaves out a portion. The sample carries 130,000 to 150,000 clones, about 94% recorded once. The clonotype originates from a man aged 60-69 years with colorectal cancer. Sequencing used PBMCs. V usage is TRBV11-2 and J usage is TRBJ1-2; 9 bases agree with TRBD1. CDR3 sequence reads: CASSLGPGQGYGYTF. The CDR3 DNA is TGTGCCAGCAGCTTAGGCCCGGGACAGGGCTATGGCTACACCTTC. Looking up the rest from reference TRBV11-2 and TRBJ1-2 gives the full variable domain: EAGVAQSPRYKIIEKRQSVAFWCNPISGHATLYWYQQILGQGPKLLIQFQNNGVVDDSQLPKDRFSAERLKGVDSTLKIQPAKLEDSAVYLCASSLGPGQGYGYTFGSGTRLTVV.